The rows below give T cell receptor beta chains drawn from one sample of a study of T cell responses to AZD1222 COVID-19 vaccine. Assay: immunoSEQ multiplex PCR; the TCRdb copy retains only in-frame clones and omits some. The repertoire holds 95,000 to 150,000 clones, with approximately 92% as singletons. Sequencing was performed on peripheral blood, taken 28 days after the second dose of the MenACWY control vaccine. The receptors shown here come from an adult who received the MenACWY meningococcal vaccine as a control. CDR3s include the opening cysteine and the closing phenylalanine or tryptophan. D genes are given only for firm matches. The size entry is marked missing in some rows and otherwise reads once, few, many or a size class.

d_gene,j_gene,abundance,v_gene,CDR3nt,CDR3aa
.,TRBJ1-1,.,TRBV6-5,TGTGCCAGCAGTTACTCGACCGGGGGCAAACTCAGATTT,CASSYSTGGKLRF
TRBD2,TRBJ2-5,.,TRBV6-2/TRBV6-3,TGTGCCAGCAGCCCCGGACTAGCGGGACCTCAAGAGACCCAGTACTTC,CASSPGLAGPQETQYF
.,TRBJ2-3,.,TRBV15,TGTGCCACCAGAAGGGGTGCACAGCCAGCTCATACGCAGTATTTT,CATRRGAQPAHTQYF
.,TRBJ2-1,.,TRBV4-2,TGTGCCAGCAGCCAAGTAAGTGATTGGAATGAGCAGTTCTTC,CASSQVSDWNEQFF
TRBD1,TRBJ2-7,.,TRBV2,TGTGCCAGCAGGCCGGACAGGCACGAGCAGTACTTC,CASRPDRHEQYF
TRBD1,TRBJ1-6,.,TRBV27,TGTGCCAGCAGTATCCGGGACAGGGGACTCACCTATAATTCACCCCTCCACTTT,CASSIRDRGLTYNSPLHF
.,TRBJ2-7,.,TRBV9,TGTGCCAGCAGCGCCGGTGACCGGTACGAGCAGTACTTC,CASSAGDRYEQYF
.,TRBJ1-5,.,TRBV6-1,TGTGCCAGCAGTGAAGAGTGGGGGGCGAGACAGCCCCAGCATTTT,CASSEEWGARQPQHF
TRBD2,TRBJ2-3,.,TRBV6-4,TGTGCCAGCAGTGTACTAGCGGGAGGGACAGATACGCAGTATTTT,CASSVLAGGTDTQYF
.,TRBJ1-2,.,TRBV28,TGTGCCAGTAACAGTGGATCCGCAGGGGCCGCTGGCTACACCTTC,CASNSGSAGAAGYTF
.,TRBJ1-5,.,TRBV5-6,TGTGCCAGCAGCTTGGCCCTGTTGCAGCCCCAGCATTTT,CASSLALLQPQHF
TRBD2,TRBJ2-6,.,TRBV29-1,TGCAGCGTTGAATTGGTAGGACTAGCGGACTTCTCTGGGGCCAACGTCCTGACTTTC,CSVELVGLADFSGANVLTF
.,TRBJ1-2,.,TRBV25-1,TGTGCCAGCAGTGATGGCGGGAACTATGGCTACACCTTC,CASSDGGNYGYTF
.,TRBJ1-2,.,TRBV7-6,TGTGCCAGCAGCCTAATCGGGACCCCCGACTATAGTGGCTACACCTTC,CASSLIGTPDYSGYTF
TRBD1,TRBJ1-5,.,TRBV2,TGTGCCAGCCATGGGACAGGGAGTCAGCCCCAGCATTTT,CASHGTGSQPQHF
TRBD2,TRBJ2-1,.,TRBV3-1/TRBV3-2,TGTGCCAGCAGCCCCCTAGCGGGAGGGTACAATGAGCAGTTCTTC,CASSPLAGGYNEQFF
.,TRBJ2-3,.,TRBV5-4,TGTGCCAGCAGCCTTGGCGGAGTAAGCACAGATACGCAGTATTTT,CASSLGGVSTDTQYF
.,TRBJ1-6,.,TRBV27,TGTGCCAGCAGTAACAGGACTCCACCCCTCCACTTT,CASSNRTPPLHF
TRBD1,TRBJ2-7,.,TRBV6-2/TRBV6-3,TGTGCCAGCAGTCATCGGACAGGGGGAGTCGAGCAGTACTTC,CASSHRTGGVEQYF
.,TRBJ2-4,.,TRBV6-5,TGTGCCAGCAGGAGACAGGCCCTAGCCAAAAACATTCAGTACTTC,CASRRQALAKNIQYF
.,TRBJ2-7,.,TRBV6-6,TGTGCCAGCAGTTACTTGGAGGGACCAACCTACGAGCAGTACTTC,CASSYLEGPTYEQYF
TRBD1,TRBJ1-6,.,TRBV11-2,TGTGCCAGCAGCTCTTTCCGGGACAGGGGGTTGGCACCCCTCCACTTT,CASSSFRDRGLAPLHF
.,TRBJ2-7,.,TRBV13,TGTGCCAGCAGCAAAGGGACGGGTTACGAGCAGTACTTC,CASSKGTGYEQYF
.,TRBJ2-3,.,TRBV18,TGTGCCAGCTCACCACAGGGACCCACAGATACGCAGTATTTT,CASSPQGPTDTQYF
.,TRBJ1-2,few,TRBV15,TGTGCCACCAGCAGGGGGGACGGAAACTATGGCTACACCTTC,CATSRGDGNYGYTF
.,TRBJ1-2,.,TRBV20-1,TGCAGTGCTAGTGGCCGGGAACTCTATGGCTACACCTTC,CSASGRELYGYTF
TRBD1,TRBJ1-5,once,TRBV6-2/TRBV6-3,TGTGCCAGCAGTTACGAACAGGGGTGGAATCAGCCCCAGCATTTT,CASSYEQGWNQPQHF
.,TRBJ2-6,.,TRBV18,TGTGCCAGCTCACCACCCTTGGGTGTTGGGGGATCTGGGGCCAACGTCCTGACTTTC,CASSPPLGVGGSGANVLTF
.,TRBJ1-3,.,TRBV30,TGTGCCTGGACCCTAGGTGGGGGCATCTCTGGAAACACCATATATTTT,CAWTLGGGISGNTIYF
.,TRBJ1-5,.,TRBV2,TGTGCCAGCGGGGGGACTAATCAGCCCCAGCATTTT,CASGGTNQPQHF
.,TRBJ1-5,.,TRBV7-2,TGTGCCAGCAGCTTAGGGGTCAATCAGCCCCAGCATTTT,CASSLGVNQPQHF
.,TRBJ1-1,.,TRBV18,TGTGCCAGCTCACCTCTGGACTTAGGGTTGAACACTGAAGCTTTCTTT,CASSPLDLGLNTEAFF
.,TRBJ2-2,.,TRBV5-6,TGTGCCAGCAGCTTGGTTGGGCGGACCAACACCGGGGAGCTGTTTTTT,CASSLVGRTNTGELFF
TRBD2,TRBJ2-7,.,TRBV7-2,TGTGCCAGCAGCTATTCCGGGACTAGCGGGAGGGCCTTTTCGTACGAGCAGTACTTC,CASSYSGTSGRAFSYEQYF
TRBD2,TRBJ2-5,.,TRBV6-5,TGTGCCAGCAGTAAGACTAGCGTTGAGACCCAGTACTTC,CASSKTSVETQYF
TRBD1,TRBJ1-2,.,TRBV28,TGTGCCAGCAGTTTACCAGGGACAGCAAACTATGGCTACACCTTC,CASSLPGTANYGYTF
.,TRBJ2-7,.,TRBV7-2,TGTGCCAGCAGCCCTGGCTTAGGGCAGTACTTC,CASSPGLGQYF
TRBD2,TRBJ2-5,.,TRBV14,TGTGCCAGCAGCCAGCGGACTAGCGGGGAAATGGGGGAGACCCAGTACTTC,CASSQRTSGEMGETQYF
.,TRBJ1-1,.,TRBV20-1,TGCAGTGCTAGTAGTACTGAAGCTTTCTTT,CSASSTEAFF
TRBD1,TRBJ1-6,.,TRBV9,TGTGCCAGCAGCGTAGGGGTGACAGGGGGCTCCTCACCCCTCCACTTT,CASSVGVTGGSSPLHF
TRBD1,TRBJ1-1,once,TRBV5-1,TGCGCCAGCAGCTTGCAGGGGGCCAACACTGAAGCTTTCTTT,CASSLQGANTEAFF
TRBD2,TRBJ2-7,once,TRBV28,TGTGCCAGCAGTTCCACCGGGACTAGCTTCGAGCAGTACTTC,CASSSTGTSFEQYF
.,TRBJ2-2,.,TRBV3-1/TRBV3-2,TGTGCCAGCAGCCAAGAGAGGTATCTGGTCGGGGTCACCGGGGAGCTGTTTTTT,CASSQERYLVGVTGELFF
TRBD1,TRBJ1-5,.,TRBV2,TGTGCCAGCCGGGGACAGAGCAATCAGCCCCAGCATTTT,CASRGQSNQPQHF
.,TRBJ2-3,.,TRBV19,TGTGCCAGTAGTGAACTCGGCCCCAGCACAGATACGCAGTATTTT,CASSELGPSTDTQYF
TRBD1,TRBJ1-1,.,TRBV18,TGTGCCAGCTCACCACGGACAGGGGAAACTGAAGCTTTCTTT,CASSPRTGETEAFF
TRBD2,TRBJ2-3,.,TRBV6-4,TGTGCCAGCAGTGACTCACCTAGCGGGGGAGCTGATACGCAGTATTTT,CASSDSPSGGADTQYF
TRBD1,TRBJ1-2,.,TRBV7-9,TGTGCCAGCAGCCACGATTCTATGGGGGACAGGCTCGGCTTCACCTTC,CASSHDSMGDRLGFTF
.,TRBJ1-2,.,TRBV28,TGTGCCAGCAGTTTGAGGTTCTCCGCGCAGGGAATGAATGGCTACACCTTC,CASSLRFSAQGMNGYTF
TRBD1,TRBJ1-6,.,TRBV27,TGTGCCAGCAGTTTATCGAGGGGACAGGGGGTAAAAAAATCACCCCTCCACTTT,CASSLSRGQGVKKSPLHF